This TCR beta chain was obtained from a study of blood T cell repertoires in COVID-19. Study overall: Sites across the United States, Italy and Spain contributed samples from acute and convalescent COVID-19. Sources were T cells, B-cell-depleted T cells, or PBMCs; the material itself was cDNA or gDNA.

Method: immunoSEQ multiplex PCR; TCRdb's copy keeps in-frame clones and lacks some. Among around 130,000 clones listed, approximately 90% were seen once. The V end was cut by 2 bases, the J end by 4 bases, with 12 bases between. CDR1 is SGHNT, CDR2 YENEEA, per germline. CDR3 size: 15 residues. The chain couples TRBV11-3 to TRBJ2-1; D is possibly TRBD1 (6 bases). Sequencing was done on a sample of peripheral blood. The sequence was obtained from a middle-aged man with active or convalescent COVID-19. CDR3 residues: CASSLYGTTYNEQFF. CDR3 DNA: TGTGCCAGCAGCTTATATGGGACAACTTACAATGAGCAGTTCTTC.